One T cell receptor (beta chain) is described in this entry. Its specific antigen is unknown. Base qualities are not recorded, but no much larger clone differs from it by a single base. Patients chosen for sequencing had shown expansion of CD8+CD57+ cells by flow cytometry. Every patient had severe acquired aplastic anemia, diagnosed using the International Study of Aplastic Anemia and Agranulocytosis and Camitta criteria. No patient had received any therapy when blood was sampled. In this study, sorted CD4+ and CD8+ T cells from the blood of healthy subjects and of severe aplastic anemia patients had their TCR repertoires deep-sequenced. Patients were enrolled under clinicaltrials.gov protocols 00001620, 01623167, 00001397, 00071045, 00081523 and 00961064 in the USA. Ficoll-Paque density gradient centrifugation was used to isolate peripheral blood mononuclear cells. CD4+ and CD8+ T cells were sorted by FACS or magnetic beads before DNA extraction.

This sample is drawn from a study of CD8+CD57+ T cells in acquired aplastic anemia (dated by TCRdb to between 2017 and 2018). Notes on the research overall: Extracted DNA from sorted CD4+ and CD8+ cells averaged approximately 3.4 ug, ranging from about 0.17 to 30 ug. A CD8+CD57+ expansion meant a frequency higher than the mean frequency seen in healthy subjects.

Beyond this particular receptor, the publication reports: Roughly 29 CD8+ CDR3 sequences were found to be shared between patients and controls, but these sequences appeared to be highly expressed in patients and within the immunodominant clones of the patients. Between patients and healthy controls, no significant difference in CD8+ Simpson's diversity was found (P=0.060).

The junction shows trimming of 5 bases on V and 4 bases on J, and the gene matches do not reach 4 bases of it. The CDR3 covers 16 residues, taking in both the cysteine and the phenylalanine. Only CDR3 DNA remains: 48 bases, in frame from the first base. The germline V gene encodes CDR1 SGHAT and CDR2 FQNNGV. Profiling of TCR beta VDJ combinations and CDR3 sequences used genomic DNA as the template. TCR repertoire sequencing was run on an Illumina HiSeq 2000. Per the authors' processing: TRBV/TRBJ rearrangement plots, CDR3 size and DJ length profiles, and Simpson's diversity index were used to assess repertoires. The most abundant DNA sequence in the deep sequencing data was defined as the immunodominant clone. CDR3 amino acid sequences were checked for sharing across subjects and were also compared against the VDJdb database and published repertoires. TCRdb trimmed public reads at Q25 via fastp, called clones via MiXCR and kept in-frame beta chains. Every entry covers one CDR3 protein and lists the most common genes and DNA from its rows. The V and J calls and clone size are TCRdb's, not the authors'. The sample table lists some 160,000 distinct CDR3 sequences, more than 45% of them with a count of one. Of the sample, under 3.5% falls within the top ten clones.

The chain links TRBV11-2 with TRBJ2-2; 13 junctional bases match TRBD2. The receptor comes from a human donor with aplastic anemia. Sequencing was done on a sample of sorted CD4+, CD8+, or CD8+CD57+ T cells (not recorded which) from PBMCs. The nucleotide sequence reads as follows: TGTGCCAGCAGCCCTGGGACTAGCGGGGCCACCGGGGAGCTGTTTTTT. Translated, it reads CASSPGTSGATGELFF.